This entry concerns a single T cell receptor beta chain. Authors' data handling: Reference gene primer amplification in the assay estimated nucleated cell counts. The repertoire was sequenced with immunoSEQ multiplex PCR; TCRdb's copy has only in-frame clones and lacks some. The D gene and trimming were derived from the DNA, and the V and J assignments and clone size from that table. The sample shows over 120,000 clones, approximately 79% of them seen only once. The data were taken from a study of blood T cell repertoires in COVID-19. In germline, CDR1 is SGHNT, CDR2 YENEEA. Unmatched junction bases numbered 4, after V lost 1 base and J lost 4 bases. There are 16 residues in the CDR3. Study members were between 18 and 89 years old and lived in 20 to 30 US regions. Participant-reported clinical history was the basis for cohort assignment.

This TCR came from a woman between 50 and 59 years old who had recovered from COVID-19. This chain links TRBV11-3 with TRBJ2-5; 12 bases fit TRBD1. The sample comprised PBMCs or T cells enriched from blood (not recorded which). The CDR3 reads CASSLAGTGGPETQYF. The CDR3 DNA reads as TGTGCCAGCAGCTTAGCCGGGACAGGGGGCCCAGAGACCCAGTACTTC. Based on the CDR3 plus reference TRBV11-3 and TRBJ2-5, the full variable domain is EAGVVQSPRYKIIEKKQPVAFWCNPISGHNTLYWYLQNLGQGPELLIRYENEEAVDDSQLPKDRFSAERLKGVDSTLKIQPAELGDSAVYLCASSLAGTGGPETQYFGPGTRLLVL.